These T cell receptor beta chains were read from a single sample in a study of regulatory T cells in long-lasting Graves disease. TCRdb reanalysed the multiplex PCR reads using MiXCR and keeps one entry per CDR3 protein. The sample records around 250,000 distinct CDR3 sequences, 15% to 20% being singletons. These data were likewise used in another study, on T cells in Graves' hyperthyroidism and ophthalmopathy.

The sequencing here drew on peripheral blood mononuclear cells (PBMCs), taken at new diagnosis, from a patient treated with antithyroid drugs. These receptors were collected from a woman aged 25 to 39 with Graves disease. CDR3s include the opening cysteine and the closing phenylalanine or tryptophan. A D gene is named only where the DNA matches it firmly. Rows may omit the clone size; those that give it use once, few, many or a size class.

d_gene,j_gene,v_gene,abundance,CDR3aa,CDR3nt
-,TRBJ2-5,TRBV5-4,many,CASSGPYQETQYF,TGTGCCAGCAGCGGGCCATACCAAGAGACCCAGTACTTC
-,TRBJ2-1,TRBV4-2,-,CASSQDGWRATPGDEQFF,TGTGCCAGCAGCCAAGATGGTTGGCGGGCCACACCGGGGGATGAGCAGTTCTTC
-,TRBJ1-1,TRBV10-2,few,CASSGTQMMNTEAFF,TGCGCCAGCAGTGGGACCCAGATGATGAACACTGAAGCTTTCTTT
-,TRBJ2-1,TRBV6-5,few,CASSYHRLRSYNEQFF,TGTGCCAGCAGTTACCATAGGCTTCGCTCCTACAATGAGCAGTTCTTC
TRBD2,TRBJ2-3,TRBV12-3/TRBV12-4,many,CASRRLAGGWDTQYF,TGTGCCAGCAGAAGACTAGCGGGGGGGTGGGATACGCAGTATTTT
TRBD1,TRBJ1-6,TRBV7-3,many,CASSLDRGTPSNSPLHF,TGTGCCAGCAGCTTGGACAGGGGAACGCCGAGTAATTCACCCCTCCACTTT
-,TRBJ1-3,TRBV6-5,many,CASSYAGGLSGNTIYF,TGTGCCAGCAGTTACGCCGGGGGCCTCTCTGGAAACACCATATATTTT
TRBD1,TRBJ1-1,TRBV6-1,many,CASSDPGQGMNTEAFF,TGTGCCAGCAGCGACCCGGGACAGGGGATGAACACTGAAGCTTTCTTT
-,TRBJ2-1,TRBV19,few,CASSIGRSGEQFF,TGTGCCAGTAGTATAGGGAGGTCCGGTGAGCAGTTCTTC
-,TRBJ1-5,TRBV6-1,many,CASGQTNQPQHF,TGTGCCAGCGGACAGACAAATCAGCCCCAGCATTTT
-,TRBJ1-5,TRBV27,many,CASSLAGKFQPQHF,TGTGCCAGCAGTTTAGCTGGGAAATTCCAGCCCCAGCATTTT
-,TRBJ2-7,TRBV12-3/TRBV12-4,few,CASRDGSSHEQYF,TGTGCCAGCAGGGACGGATCCTCGCACGAGCAGTACTTC
-,TRBJ1-1,TRBV20-1,many,CSANQGRGNTEAFF,TGCAGTGCTAACCAGGGAAGGGGGAACACTGAAGCTTTCTTT
-,TRBJ1-4,TRBV20-1,many,CSARDPRVGEKLFF,TGCAGTGCTAGGGACCCGAGGGTGGGCGAAAAACTGTTTTTT
TRBD2,TRBJ2-3,TRBV19,-,CASSTSGGGDTQYF,TGTGCCAGTAGTACTAGCGGGGGCGGAGATACGCAGTATTTT
-,TRBJ2-6,TRBV27,-,CASSLRTVSGANVLTF,TGTGCCAGCAGTCTGAGGACGGTCTCTGGGGCCAACGTCCTGACTTTC
TRBD1,TRBJ1-1,TRBV19,few,CASTSKVTGGRVTEAFF,TGTGCCAGTACCTCTAAGGTGACAGGGGGCCGGGTCACTGAAGCTTTCTTT
TRBD2,TRBJ2-7,TRBV20-1,many,CSASGGAREQYF,TGCAGTGCTAGCGGGGGGGCCAGGGAGCAGTACTTC